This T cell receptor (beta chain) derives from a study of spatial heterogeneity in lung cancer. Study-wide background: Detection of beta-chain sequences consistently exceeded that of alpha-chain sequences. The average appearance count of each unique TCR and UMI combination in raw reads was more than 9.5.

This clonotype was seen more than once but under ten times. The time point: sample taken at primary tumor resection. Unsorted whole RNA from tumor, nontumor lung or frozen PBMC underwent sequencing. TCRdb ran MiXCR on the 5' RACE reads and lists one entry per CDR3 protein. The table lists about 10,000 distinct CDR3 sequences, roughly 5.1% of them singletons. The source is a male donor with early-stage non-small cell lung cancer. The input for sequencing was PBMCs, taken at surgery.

The CDR3 DNA reads as TGTGCCAGCAGTTTCTCAGGGAGGGCGAATCAGCCCCAGCATTTT. Protein: CASSFSGRANQPQHF. The chain uses TRBV2 and TRBJ1-5, with D perhaps matching TRBD1 (5 bases). Trimming left V 5 bases short and J 4 bases short, with 15 bases between. Germline V lookup: CDR1 SNHLY, CDR2 FYNNEI. The CDR3 is 15 amino acids. Variable domain in full (rest from reference TRBV2 and TRBJ1-5): EPEVTQTPSHQVTQMGQEVILRCVPISNHLYFYWYRQILGQKVEFLVSFYNNEISEKSEIFDDQFSVERPDGSNFTLKIRSTKLEDSAMYFCASSFSGRANQPQHFGDGTRLSIL.